There are a few counts of the clone carrying this T cell receptor (beta chain). The antigen remains undetermined. From the reads, TCRdb called clonotypes with MiXCR, one entry per CDR3 protein. The sample shows approximately 750,000 distinct CDR3 sequences, 35% to 45% of them seen only once. The CDR3 runs 16 residues. Losses at the gene ends were 6 bases for V and 4 bases for J; bases not matched to a gene: 11. These data belong to a study of T cell repertoires in cytomegalovirus infection. Study as a whole: Based on public TCR beta signatures, there were indications of CMV infection and of a matching HLA type.

The study's findings and limits: CMV-specific TCR beta clonotypes restricted by HLA-C dominated the ex vivo response.

This receptor was identified in a human donor in good health (CMV status not recorded). Some clones in this sample may be carry-over from other donors' samples. This chain joins TRBV12-3 or TRBV12-4 and TRBJ2-5, with 10 bases matching TRBD2. Sequenced material: PBMCs. The CDR3 region has the DNA TGTGCCAGCAGCCCGGGCGAGGTAGCGGGAGGAGAGACCCAGTACTTC. Its translation is CASSPGEVAGGETQYF.